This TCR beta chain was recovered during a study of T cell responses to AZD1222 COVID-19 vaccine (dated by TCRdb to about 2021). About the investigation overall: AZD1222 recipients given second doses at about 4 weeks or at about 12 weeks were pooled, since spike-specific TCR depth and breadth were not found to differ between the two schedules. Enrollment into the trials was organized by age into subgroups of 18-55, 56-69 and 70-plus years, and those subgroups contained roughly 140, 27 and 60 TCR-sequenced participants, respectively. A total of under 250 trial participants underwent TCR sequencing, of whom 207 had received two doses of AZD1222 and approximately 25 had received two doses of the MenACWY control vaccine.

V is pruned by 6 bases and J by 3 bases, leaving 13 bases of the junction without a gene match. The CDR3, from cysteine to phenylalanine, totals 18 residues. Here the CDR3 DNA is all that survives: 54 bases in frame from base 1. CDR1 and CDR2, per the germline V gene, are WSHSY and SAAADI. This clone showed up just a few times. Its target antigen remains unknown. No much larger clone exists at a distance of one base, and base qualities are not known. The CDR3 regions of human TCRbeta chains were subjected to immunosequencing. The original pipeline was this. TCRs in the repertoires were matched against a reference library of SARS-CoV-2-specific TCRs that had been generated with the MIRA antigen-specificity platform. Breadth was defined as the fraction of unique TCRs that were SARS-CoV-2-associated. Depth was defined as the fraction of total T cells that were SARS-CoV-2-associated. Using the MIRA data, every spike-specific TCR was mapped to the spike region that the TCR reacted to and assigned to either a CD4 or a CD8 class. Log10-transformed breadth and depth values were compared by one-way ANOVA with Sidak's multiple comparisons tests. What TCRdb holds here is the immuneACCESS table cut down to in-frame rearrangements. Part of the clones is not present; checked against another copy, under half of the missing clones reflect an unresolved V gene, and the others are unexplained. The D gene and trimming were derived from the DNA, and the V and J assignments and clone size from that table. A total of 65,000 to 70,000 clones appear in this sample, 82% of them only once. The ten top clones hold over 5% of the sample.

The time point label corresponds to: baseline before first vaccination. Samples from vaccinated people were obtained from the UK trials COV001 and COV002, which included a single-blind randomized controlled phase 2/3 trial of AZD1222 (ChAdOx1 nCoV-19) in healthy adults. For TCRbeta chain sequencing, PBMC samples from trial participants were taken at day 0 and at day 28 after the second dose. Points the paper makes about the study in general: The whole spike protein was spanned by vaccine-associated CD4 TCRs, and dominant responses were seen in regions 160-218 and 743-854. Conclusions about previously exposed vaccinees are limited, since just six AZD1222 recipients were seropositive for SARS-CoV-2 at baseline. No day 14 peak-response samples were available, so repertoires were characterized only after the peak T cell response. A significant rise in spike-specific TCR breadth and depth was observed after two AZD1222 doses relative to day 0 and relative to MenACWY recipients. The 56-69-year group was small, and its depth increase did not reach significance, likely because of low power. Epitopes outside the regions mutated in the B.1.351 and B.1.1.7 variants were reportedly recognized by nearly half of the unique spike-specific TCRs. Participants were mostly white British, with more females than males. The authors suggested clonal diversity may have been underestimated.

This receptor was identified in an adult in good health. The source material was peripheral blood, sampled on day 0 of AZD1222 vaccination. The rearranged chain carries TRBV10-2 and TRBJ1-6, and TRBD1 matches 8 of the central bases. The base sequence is TGCGCCAGCAGGCCCGACCTGCCAACAGGGGGCTATAATTCACCCCTCCACTTT. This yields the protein CASRPDLPTGGYNSPLHF.